A single sample is the source of the 2 T cell receptor beta chains below, sequenced in a study of identical twins. TCRdb independently ran MiXCR on the 5' RACE reads; one entry per CDR3 protein. The sample yields about 490,000 distinct CDR3 sequences, around 15% seen once. The sample was also reused in another study, on yellow fever vaccine responses in identical twins.

Sequenced input: CD4+ T cells sorted from blood. These receptors were obtained from a woman between 18 and 29 years old in good health.

The rearrangement uses TRBV6-1 and TRBJ1-5; 8 nucleotides line up with TRBD1. Per germline, CDR1 MNHNS and CDR2 SASEGT. V shed 2 bases and J 5 bases; nucleotides not matched to a gene: 5. This CDR3 is 15 amino acids long. The CDR3 spells CASSEQGAGDQPQHF. Here the CDR3 DNA reads TGTGCCAGCAGTGAACAGGGGGCTGGGGATCAGCCCCAGCATTTT.

This clonotype appeared a few times. This chain joins TRBV29-1 and TRBJ2-1, with TRBD2 matching 10 bases. CDR1 is SQVTM, CDR2 ANQGSEA, per germline. V lost 7 bases to trimming and J lost 5 bases; unmatched junction nucleotides: 8. There are 14 residues in the CDR3. The CDR3 DNA is TGCAGCGCATTAGCGGGAGGTGGCCACAATGAGCAGTTCTTC. This sequence encodes CSALAGGGHNEQFF.